This T cell receptor (beta chain) was found in a study of breast tumors, draining lymph nodes, adjacent tissues. Axillary draining lymph nodes of breast cancer patients supplied the node samples. The table lists this clonotype with a count of one. Its antigen is not identified. Germline V gene data show CDR1 as SEHNR and CDR2 as FQNEAQ (reference sequence). The CDR3 is 15 amino acids. V was pared by 3 bases and J by 4 bases, with 7 bases of the junction left unmatched. TCRdb re-analysed the multiplex PCR reads in MiXCR, keeping a single row per CDR3 protein. The top ten clones hold around 1% of a sample with over 250,000 distinct CDR3 sequences, 30% to 35% of them seen once. Study-wide points: Tumor T cell lymph node origin was a supported hypothesis, not proven. Tumor and nontumor repertoires were significantly more similar in luminal-like than in basal-like breast cancer. Tumor repertoires ranked between lymph nodes and nontumor tissue in diversity, with V and J gene preferences.

The rearrangement joins TRBV7-9 to TRBJ1-2; 8 bases are a match to TRBD1. Input material: axillary lymph node tissue. The source of this sequence is a female donor with breast cancer. Some clones in this sample may be carry-over from other donors' samples. As DNA, the CDR3 is TGTGCCAGCAGCTTCGCCACAGGGGGGGTCTATGGCTACACCTTC. This translates into CASSFATGGVYGYTF.